These 20 T cell receptor beta chains share one sample of origin, sequenced in a study of blood T cells in healthy people across ages. Next came a second PCR, run for about 7 to 12 cycles, which used a sample-barcoded 5' primer along with a J-beta primer mix. Each CDR3 protein is one row after TCRdb ran MiXCR on the 5' RACE reads. The sample lists about 1,800,000 distinct CDR3 sequences, 28% occurring once. The specimen sequenced was blood. The receptors here all came from a woman aged 25 to 39 in good health.

This chain joins TRBV20-1 and TRBJ2-7; no firm D call. Trimming removed 0 bases from V and 0 bases from J, with 9 bases in between. This CDR3 has 14 amino acids. Germline V CDR1 and CDR2: DFQATT, SNEGSKA (reference sequence). The CDR3 DNA is TGCAGTGCTAGAGATCCGTACACCTCCTACGAGCAGTACTTC. Its protein is CSARDPYTSYEQYF.

The gene calls are TRBV20-1 and TRBJ1-1, with unresolved D. The germline V and J ends were trimmed by 1 base and 3 bases, with 12 bases remaining between them. This CDR3 contains 14 residues. Germline V gene lookup returns CDR1 DFQATT and CDR2 SNEGSKA (reference sequence). The CDR3 nucleotides are TGCAGTGCTAGAGTAGAGGGTTGGGACACTGAAGCTTTCTTT. Amino acids: CSARVEGWDTEAFF.

The rearrangement uses TRBV29-1 and TRBJ2-7; 9 bases fit TRBD1. This CDR3 is built from 13 residues. Germline V gene lookup returns CDR1 SQVTM and CDR2 ANQGSEA. Trimming removed 7 bases from V and 5 bases from J; junction bases left unmatched: 9. CDR3 sequence (DNA): TGCAGCGCCACGGACAGGGGACTCCACGAGCAGTACTTC. Its protein product is CSATDRGLHEQYF.

The V call is TRBV7-9, the J call TRBJ1-3; D gene uncertain. Trimming took 1 base from V and 8 from J, leaving 6 bases between them. The germline CDR1 and CDR2 sequences are SEHNR and FQNEAQ (reference sequence). This CDR3 spans 12 amino acids. CDR3 in amino acids: CASSLEIDTIYF. The CDR3 DNA is TGTGCCAGCAGCTTAGAAATTGACACCATATATTTT.

This clonotype was seen a few times. The chain employs TRBV5-6 and TRBJ1-5; D ambiguous. CDR1 and CDR2 from the germline V gene are SGHDT and YYEEEE. The CDR3 runs to 15 residues. Trimming stripped 4 bases from V and 7 bases from J, with 18 bases between. CDR3 protein: CASSLRGGSTQPQHF. The CDR3 coding sequence is TGTGCCAGCAGCCTTCGGGGTGGGTCAACCCAGCCCCAGCATTTT.

This clonotype was found a few times. The rearrangement joins TRBV7-2 to TRBJ2-1, with D maybe TRBD2 (7 bases). The germline V gene has CDR1 SGHTA and CDR2 FQGNSA. The CDR3 covers 16 residues. Between the trimmed V and J ends, which lost 1 base and 3 bases, there was a span of 13 bases. This chain's CDR3 is CASSLVRGAGYNEQFF. In DNA form, the CDR3 reads TGTGCCAGCAGCTTAGTACGGGGGGCAGGCTACAATGAGCAGTTCTTC.

The chain carries TRBV5-1 and TRBJ2-3; D is unclear. Trimming stripped 4 bases from V and 0 bases from J, with 9 bases between. CDR1 is SGHRS and CDR2 is YFSETQ in the germline V gene. This CDR3 is 14 amino acids long. Here the CDR3 reads CASSTITSTDTQYF. Written as DNA, the CDR3 is TGCGCCAGCAGCACCATAACTAGCACAGATACGCAGTATTTT.

This clonotype was found a few times. A much larger clone is a single base away; this may be a read error. The J gene is TRBJ2-4, the V gene TRBV5-1; D gene unclear. TRBJ2-7 explains the end of the DNA better; the J call may be wrong. Germline V CDR1 and CDR2: SGHRS, YFSETQ. The CDR3 extends over 14 amino acids. CDR3 sequence reads: CASSWSRPIYEQYF. The CDR3 DNA sequence: TGCGCCAGCAGCTGGTCGAGACCGATCTACGAGCAGTACTTC.

Of note for this clonotype: The junction and the germline gene differ at one end; a read error may be behind it. V and J are TRBV29-1 and TRBJ1-2; D is unresolved. In germline, CDR1 is SQVTM, CDR2 ANQGSEA. CDR3 length equals 14 residues. The CDR3 protein is CSVVGFGDNYDYTF. The CDR3 region has the DNA TGCAGCGTTGTCGGGTTCGGAGATAACTATGACTACACCTTC.

On this clonotype itself: Germline and junction disagree at one end, which may indicate a read error. The chain carries TRBV20-1 and TRBJ1-5; TRBD1 matches at 7 bases. The germline CDR1 and CDR2 sequences are DFQATT and SNEGSKA (reference sequence). The CDR3 covers 14 residues. The CDR3 reads CSARTTGWNHPQHF. The DNA of the CDR3 is TGCAGTGCTCGAACGACAGGGTGGAATCACCCCCAGCATTTT.

This rearrangement joins TRBV2 to TRBJ2-3, with 10 positions matching TRBD1. V gave up 1 base and J gave up 3 bases; unmatched junction bases: 7. The CDR3 loop spans 17 amino acids. Germline CDR1 reads SNHLY; CDR2 reads FYNNEI. CDR3 DNA sequence: TGTGCCAGCAGTGAAGAGACGGGACAGGGGCCGACAGATACGCAGTATTTT. This encodes CASSEETGQGPTDTQYF.

CDR3 DNA sequence: TGCGCCAGCGGGGAGGGAGATACTACGCAGTATTTT. It is translated as CASGEGDTTQYF. The J gene is TRBJ2-3, the V gene TRBV5-1; 7 bases agree with TRBD2. The CDR3 has 12 amino acids. Trimming took 7 bases from V and 8 from J; bases not matched to a gene: 7. The V gene's germline CDR1 is SGHRS and CDR2 YFSETQ.

This clonotype was seen a few times. The rearrangement joins TRBV5-5 to TRBJ2-1; TRBD2 aligns across 8 bases. With V trimmed by 3 bases and J by 7 bases, 12 bases remained unmatched. The V gene's germline CDR1 is SGHKS and CDR2 YYEKEE (reference sequence). The CDR3 totals 16 residues. CDR3 in DNA: TGTGCCAGCAGCTCTGGACTTCGCGGGGGGCAAAATGAGCAGTTCTTC. Translating it yields CASSSGLRGGQNEQFF.

V is TRBV20-1 and J is TRBJ2-1, with D possibly matching TRBD2 (5 bases). CDR3 length: 14 residues. Trimming removed 3 bases at V and 5 bases at J, with 14 bases between. CDR1 is DFQATT and CDR2 is SNEGSKA in the germline V gene (reference sequence). This CDR3 is CSARDSRDNNEQFF. In DNA form, the CDR3 reads TGCAGTGCTAGGGACTCGCGCGATAACAATGAGCAGTTCTTC.

This clonotype was seen repeatedly, ten times or more. The chain couples TRBV7-6 to TRBJ1-2; D is possibly TRBD1 (6 bases). CDR1 SGHVS and CDR2 FNYEAQ come from the germline V gene. Trimming removed 2 bases at V and 5 bases at J, with 15 bases between. This CDR3 has 15 residues. The CDR3 DNA is TGTGCCAGCAGCTTATCCCGGGGAGGGGGTTATGGCTACACCTTC. Translated, it gives CASSLSRGGGYGYTF.

This clonotype was counted a few times. The chain combines TRBV7-2 with TRBJ1-3, with TRBD1 as a possible D gene (6 bases). Germline V lookup: CDR1 SGHTA, CDR2 FQGNSA. Trimming shortened V by 2 bases and J by 2 bases, and 10 bases separated the two germline ends. The CDR3 contains 15 residues. Here the CDR3 DNA reads TGTGCCAGCAGCTTAATATCAGGGGCTGGAAACACCATATATTTT. Its protein product is CASSLISGAGNTIYF.

A few counts support this clonotype. The gene calls are TRBV3-1 and TRBJ2-5; D not certain. CDR3 length: 13 residues. Per the germline V gene, CDR1 is LGHDT and CDR2 is YNNKEL (reference sequence). Trimming left V 0 bases short and J 11 bases short, with 13 bases between. The CDR3 nucleotides read TGTGCCAGCAGCCAAGAAACTCCAAATGAGCAGTACTTC. Residues: CASSQETPNEQYF.

This clonotype was detected only a few times. At one end the junction does not follow the germline gene, possibly because of a read error. V gene TRBV5-1 combines with J gene TRBJ1-5; D is undetermined. CDR1 SGHRS and CDR2 YFSETQ come from the germline V gene. This CDR3 contains 14 residues. CDR3 amino acids: CASSLADSDQPQHF. CDR3 in DNA: TGCGCCAGCAGCTTGGCCGATAGCGATCAGCCCCAGCATTTT.

A few counts support this clonotype. The genes are TRBV28 and TRBJ1-2, with 8 bases matching TRBD1. V trimming: 8 bases; J trimming: 5 bases; junction bases outside the gene matches: 13. The CDR3 loop spans 15 amino acids. Germline CDR1 MDHEN, CDR2 SYDVKM. CDR3 in amino acids: CASFQQGGEKYGYTF. DNA of the CDR3: TGTGCCAGCTTTCAACAGGGGGGCGAGAAATATGGCTACACCTTC.

The J gene is TRBJ1-4, the V gene TRBV6-6, with 7 bases that match TRBD1. With 7 bases clipped from V and 6 bases from J, the junction kept 5 bases outside the gene matches. The germline CDR1 and CDR2 sequences are MNHNY and SVGAGI (reference sequence). The CDR3 has 13 amino acids. The CDR3 spells CASNDREYEKLFF. DNA for the CDR3: TGTGCCAGCAACGACAGGGAATATGAAAAACTGTTTTTT.